This T cell receptor beta chain was captured by sequencing in a study of blood T cell repertoires in COVID-19. Only in-frame clones appear in the TCRdb table, and some are missing; sequencing was by immunoSEQ multiplex PCR. Here the sample spans approximately 240,000 clones, approximately 90% being singletons. This CDR3 has 17 residues. Per germline, CDR1 MDHEN and CDR2 SYDVKM. Trimming removed 5 bases from V and 1 base from J; junction bases left unmatched: 12. The chain couples TRBV28 to TRBJ1-1; 8 positions match TRBD1. This TCR derives from a woman aged 25 to 39 with acute COVID-19. The sample comprised PBMCs or T cells enriched from blood (not recorded which). CDR3: CASSEIDRGWGNTEAFF. In DNA form, the CDR3 reads TGTGCCAGCAGTGAAATTGACAGGGGTTGGGGGAACACTGAAGCTTTCTTT.